The clone carrying this T cell receptor (beta chain) was seen only once. CDR3 size: 15 residues. The germline gives CDR1 SGHKS, CDR2 YYEKEE (reference sequence). V lost 4 bases, J lost 4 bases, and 4 bases stayed unmatched. In the authors' methods: Amplification of reference gene primers was used by the study to estimate nucleated cell counts. The protocol was immunoSEQ multiplex PCR, while the TCRdb copy is restricted to in-frame clones and leaves out a portion. V, J and clone size reflect that table, while D and trimming were determined from the DNA. The data hold approximately 150,000 clones, with around 87% observed a single time. This specimen comes from a study of blood T cell repertoires in COVID-19. Overall study context: The origin of the acute and convalescent COVID-19 samples was the United States, Italy and Spain. The cDNA or gDNA used as material had been derived from T cells, B-cell-depleted T cells, or PBMCs.

The chain has TRBV5-5 and TRBJ2-1; 11 bases fit TRBD2. The TCR originated in a man in his fifties who had recovered from COVID-19. Sequencing was performed on peripheral blood. For the CDR3, the DNA is TGTGCCAGCAGCCTCACTAGCGGGAGTTACAATGAGCAGTTCTTC. Protein product: CASSLTSGSYNEQFF.